This T cell receptor beta chain was obtained from a study of T cells after yellow fever vaccination. For the study at large: Libraries from low-cell-number fractions were prepared with the SMART-Seq v4 Ultra Low Input RNA kit. Study-wide points: Shared CD4/CD8 clonotypes were a small share, likely from convergent recombination.

V lost 1 base to trimming and J lost 6 bases; unmatched junction nucleotides: 8. CDR1 and CDR2 from the germline V gene are PRHDT and FYEKMQ (reference sequence). The CDR3 extends over 17 amino acids. Details on this clonotype: What it recognizes is unknown.

5'RACE template switching added a universal primer site and UMIs to TCR cDNA. TCRdb reprocessed the 5' RACE reads via MiXCR and lists one record per CDR3 protein. Among a few hundred thousand distinct CDR3 sequences listed, 8.7% were seen once. Source: PBMCs, taken on the day of the first yellow fever vaccination. The chain carries TRBV13 and TRBJ2-1, with TRBD2 identical over 11 bases. This clonotype was sampled from a man younger than 30 who received the YFV17D yellow fever vaccine. For the CDR3, the DNA is TGTGCCAGCAGCTTAGAACTACTAGCGGGGGAAGGCAATGAGCAGTTCTTC. Its protein is CASSLELLAGEGNEQFF. Using reference TRBV13 and TRBJ2-1 for the parts outside the CDR3, the full variable domain is AAGVIQSPRHLIKEKRETATLKCYPIPRHDTVYWYQQGPGQDPQFLISFYEKMQSDKGSIPDRFSAQQFSDYHSELNMSSLELGDSALYFCASSLELLAGEGNEQFFGPGTRLTVL.